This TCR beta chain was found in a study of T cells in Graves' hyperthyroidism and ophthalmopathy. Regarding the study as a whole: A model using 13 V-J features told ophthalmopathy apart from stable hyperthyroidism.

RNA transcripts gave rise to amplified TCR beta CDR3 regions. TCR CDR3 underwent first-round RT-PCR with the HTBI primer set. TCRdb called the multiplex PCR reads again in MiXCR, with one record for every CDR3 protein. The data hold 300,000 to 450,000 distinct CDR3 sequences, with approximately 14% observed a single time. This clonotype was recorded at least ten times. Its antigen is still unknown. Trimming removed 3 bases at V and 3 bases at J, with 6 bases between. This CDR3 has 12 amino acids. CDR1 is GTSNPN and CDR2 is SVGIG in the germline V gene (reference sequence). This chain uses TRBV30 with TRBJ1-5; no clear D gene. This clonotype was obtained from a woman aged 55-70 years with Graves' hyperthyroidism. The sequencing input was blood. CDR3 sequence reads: CAWSLSNQPQHF. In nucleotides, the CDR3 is TGTGCCTGGAGCCTGTCCAATCAGCCCCAGCATTTT.